The rows below give T cell receptor beta chains drawn from one sample of a study of T cell responses to AZD1222 COVID-19 vaccine. The repertoire was sequenced with immunoSEQ multiplex PCR; TCRdb's copy has only in-frame clones and lacks some. The data show approximately 150,000 clones, over 75% seen once. The source was peripheral blood, collected on day 0 of AZD1222 vaccination. Receptors originate from an adult in good health. The CDR3 runs from the conserved cysteine through the conserved F or W. D genes are given only for firm matches. Clone size is given for some rows only: seen once, a few or many times, or a class if the clone is expanded.

V gene,CDR3 length,clone size,D gene,J gene,CDR3 protein,CDR3 DNA
TRBV14,14,-,TRBD2,TRBJ2-1,CASSSRDYYNEQFF,TGTGCCAGCAGCTCGCGGGACTACTACAATGAGCAGTTCTTC
TRBV18,15,-,-,TRBJ1-4,CASSPAGSSNEKLFF,TGTGCCAGCTCGCCTGCCGGGAGCTCTAATGAAAAACTGTTTTTT
TRBV19,14,-,TRBD2,TRBJ2-1,CASSLAGGGNEQFF,TGTGCCAGTAGCCTAGCGGGAGGGGGCAATGAGCAGTTCTTC
TRBV2,15,-,-,TRBJ2-7,CASSDPTPGGYEQYF,TGTGCCAGCAGTGATCCGACCCCAGGAGGCTACGAGCAGTACTTC
TRBV5-1,17,once,-,TRBJ2-3,CASSLRGSRGGTDTQYF,TGCGCCAGCAGCTTGCGGGGCAGCAGGGGAGGCACAGATACGCAGTATTTT
TRBV5-5,18,-,TRBD1,TRBJ1-2,CASSLGGGGQGALRGYTF,TGTGCCAGCAGCTTGGGCGGAGGCGGACAGGGGGCACTGAGAGGCTACACCTTC
TRBV6-2/TRBV6-3,13,-,-,TRBJ2-4,CASSYPGGSIQYF,TGTGCCAGCAGTTACCCCGGGGGTAGCATTCAGTACTTC
TRBV6-1,14,-,-,TRBJ1-1,CASSEVGGMTEAFF,TGTGCCAGCAGTGAGGTTGGGGGTATGACTGAAGCTTTCTTT
TRBV21-1,17,-,-,TRBJ1-2,CASSRNRGLGGNYGYTF,TGTGCCAGCAGCAGAAACAGGGGTCTTGGAGGGAACTATGGCTACACCTTC
TRBV4-1,16,-,-,TRBJ2-7,CASSPRFQGTTYEQYF,TGCGCCAGCAGCCCCCGTTTTCAGGGGACGACCTACGAGCAGTACTTC
TRBV6-4,16,-,TRBD2,TRBJ2-1,CASSVGIAGFYNEQFF,TGTGCCAGCAGTGTTGGGATAGCGGGGTTCTACAATGAGCAGTTCTTC
TRBV24-1,16,once,TRBD1,TRBJ2-2,CATSDHGQGNTGELFF,TGTGCCACCAGTGACCACGGACAGGGCAACACCGGGGAGCTGTTTTTT
TRBV2,13,few,-,TRBJ1-1,CASLDGLNTEAFF,TGTGCCAGCTTGGACGGCCTGAACACTGAAGCTTTCTTT
TRBV18,15,-,-,TRBJ2-7,CASSPPGFSSYEQYF,TGTGCCAGCTCACCACCAGGATTCTCCTCCTACGAGCAGTACTTC
TRBV19,16,-,TRBD1,TRBJ1-6,CASSTGQNSYNSPLHF,TGTGCCAGTAGCACGGGACAGAATTCCTATAATTCACCCCTCCACTTT
TRBV4-2,14,-,TRBD1,TRBJ2-1,CASSLWTGRNEQFF,TGTGCCAGCAGCCTCTGGACAGGGAGGAATGAGCAGTTCTTC
TRBV29-1,13,-,-,TRBJ2-1,CSVGRGFYNEQFF,TGCAGCGTTGGGCGGGGATTCTACAATGAGCAGTTCTTC
TRBV7-2,14,once,-,TRBJ1-1,CASSLDGGNTEAFF,TGTGCCAGCAGCTTAGATGGCGGGAACACTGAAGCTTTCTTT
TRBV28,17,-,-,TRBJ1-4,CASSYPPGARTNEKLFF,TGTGCCAGCAGCTACCCACCCGGGGCTCGTACTAATGAAAAACTGTTTTTT
TRBV24-1,19,-,TRBD2,TRBJ2-3,CATSDTPGASGRAQDTQYF,TGTGCCACCAGTGATACCCCCGGCGCTAGCGGGAGGGCCCAAGATACGCAGTATTTT